This T cell receptor beta chain came from a study of T-cell memory formation after mild COVID-19. The overall study: TCR clusters were mostly confined to one donor each.

This clonotype appeared many times. Its target is unknown. A single record per CDR3 protein comes from TCRdb applying MiXCR to the 5' RACE reads. Of around 34,000 distinct CDR3 sequences in the sample, roughly 7.2% are singletons; the top ten hold roughly 29%. General study results and limits: Pre-infection memory contained some responding clones, which suggested that cross-reactive memory had joined. Mainly CM and EM harbored the contracting CD4+ clones; mainly EMRA harbored the CD8+ ones. Day 15 to 85 contracting clones showed balanced CD4/CD8; later expanders leaned CD4+.

V shed 4 bases, J shed 7 bases, and the junction held 7 bases outside the gene matches. This CDR3 has 16 amino acids. Germline-derived CDR1 and CDR2 are SGHRS and YFSETQ. The TCR originated in a man in his late teens or twenties who had mild COVID-19 (a few samples of this study predate the infection). Cell type and time point are not known. The specimen was PBMCs or a T cell subset sorted from them (not recorded which). The chain couples TRBV5-1 to TRBJ2-1; 14 nucleotides align to TRBD2. The CDR3 region has the DNA TGCGCCAGCAGCCTGGGACTAGCGGGGGCGCTGAATGAGCAGTTCTTC. Protein: CASSLGLAGALNEQFF.